A single sample is the source of the 2 T cell receptor beta chains below, sequenced in a study of monozygotic twins with cystic fibrosis. TCRdb's table, derived via immunoSEQ multiplex PCR, lists solely in-frame clones and lacks some. This table holds some 14,000 clones, about 98% found once. The sample comprised blood. Every receptor here comes from a girl between 2 and 10 years old with cystic fibrosis.

This rearrangement joins TRBV6-5 to TRBJ1-1, with a tentative D call TRBD1 (6 bases). The CDR3 is made up of 14 amino acids. V was pared by 2 bases and J by 4 bases, with 11 bases between. Per germline, CDR1 MNHEY and CDR2 SVGAGI. CDR3 nucleotide sequence: TGTGCCAGCAGTTACGACCAGGGGCGCACTGAAGCTTTCTTT. Amino acid sequence: CASSYDQGRTEAFF.

The chain couples TRBV7-2 to TRBJ2-7; D is possibly TRBD2 (6 bases). There are 14 residues in the CDR3. The ends were cut back, 5 bases at V and 7 bases at J, with 18 bases in the middle. CDR1 and CDR2 from the germline V gene are SGHTA and FQGNSA. The CDR3 sequence: CASSIRDRDSEQYF. The CDR3 DNA follows: TGTGCCAGCAGCATCCGGGACCGGGACTCTGAGCAGTACTTC.